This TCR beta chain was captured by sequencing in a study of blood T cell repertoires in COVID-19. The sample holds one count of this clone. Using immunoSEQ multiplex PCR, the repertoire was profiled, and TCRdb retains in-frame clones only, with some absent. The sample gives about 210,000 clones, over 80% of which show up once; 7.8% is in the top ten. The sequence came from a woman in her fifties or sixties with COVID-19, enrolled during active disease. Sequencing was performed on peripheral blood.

CDR3 region: CASSSEPGQGNIQYF. DNA of the CDR3: TGTGCCAGCAGCTCCGAACCGGGACAGGGGAACATTCAGTACTTC. This chain links TRBV5-4 with TRBJ2-4, with TRBD1 matching 10 bases. There are 15 residues in the CDR3. V lost 3 bases, J lost 7 bases, and 7 bases stayed unmatched. Per germline, CDR1 SGHNT and CDR2 YYREEE (reference sequence).